This is a list of T cell receptor beta chains from one sample in a study of response to subunit inactivated influenza vaccine. TCRdb processed the RT-PCR reads anew with MiXCR; each CDR3 protein has one entry. Among roughly 650,000 distinct CDR3 sequences listed, approximately 14% were seen once. The specimen was PBMCs from blood, collected 14 to 15 days before vaccination. The receptors stem from a middle-aged man who received an inactivated influenza vaccine. The CDR3 runs from the conserved cysteine through the conserved F or W. A D gene is named only where the DNA matches it firmly. Clone size is stated in some rows and not others, as once, few, many or a class when expanded.

abundance,d_gene,v_gene,j_gene,CDR3nt,CDR3aa
NA,TRBD2,TRBV20-1,TRBJ2-1,TGCAGTGCAAACATCGGGACTAGACGGGCGGACGAGCAGTTCTTC,CSANIGTRRADEQFF
few,TRBD2,TRBV9,TRBJ2-3,TGTGCCAGCAGCGTAGGGGGACTAGCGGGAGGTTTAAGCACAGATACGCAGTATTTT,CASSVGGLAGGLSTDTQYF
many,NA,TRBV29-1,TRBJ2-5,TGCAGCGTTGCCGGGACACGGGAGACCCAGTACTTC,CSVAGTRETQYF
many,NA,TRBV12-2,TRBJ2-5,TGTGCAAGTCGCTCCCGGGACCAGGGCGAGCAAGAGACCCAGTACTTC,CASRSRDQGEQETQYF
NA,NA,TRBV6-1,TRBJ1-5,TGTGCCAGCAGCCTAGACGGGGTAATGTATTCGCCCCAGCATTTT,CASSLDGVMYSPQHF
NA,NA,TRBV21-1,TRBJ2-5,TGTGCCAGCAGCAGGACTAGCTCCCAAGAGACCCAGTACTTC,CASSRTSSQETQYF
few,TRBD1,TRBV7-6,TRBJ2-3,TGTGCCAGCAGCAATTACAGGGGTGGGCACCCAGATACGCAGTATTTT,CASSNYRGGHPDTQYF
NA,NA,TRBV28,TRBJ1-2,TGTGCCAGCAGTTTAGGCGTTTACTATGGCTACACCTTC,CASSLGVYYGYTF
few,NA,TRBV11-1,TRBJ1-2,TGTGCCAGCAGCCCGGATCCTTCCTATGGCTACACCTTC,CASSPDPSYGYTF
NA,TRBD1,TRBV20-1,TRBJ2-7,TGCAGTGCTCGGGACAGGGCCACCGAGCAGTACTTC,CSARDRATEQYF
few,NA,TRBV7-2,TRBJ2-7,TGTGCCAGCAGCTTAGGTTCCCTGGGGCAGCCCTACGAGCAGTACTTC,CASSLGSLGQPYEQYF
NA,NA,TRBV5-1,TRBJ2-7,TGCGCCAGCAGCTGGGCGGACGGCTCCTACGAGCAGTACTTC,CASSWADGSYEQYF
NA,TRBD1,TRBV6-6,TRBJ2-1,TGTGCCAGCAGCACCCGACAGGGCAATGAGCAGTTCTTC,CASSTRQGNEQFF
few,TRBD1,TRBV10-3,TRBJ1-1,TGTGCCATCAGGACGACAGGGGACACTGAAGCTTTCTTT,CAIRTTGDTEAFF
NA,NA,TRBV20-1,TRBJ2-1,TGCAGTGCTAGCGGGGGCCCCTCCTACAATGAGCAGTTCTTC,CSASGGPSYNEQFF
few,NA,TRBV20-1,TRBJ1-1,TGCAGTGCCCGAATGGCGGGAAGCCTTGAAGCTTTCTTT,CSARMAGSLEAFF
NA,NA,TRBV7-8,TRBJ2-1,TGTGCCAGCAGCTTACCGGGACTTCCACCTAAAAATGAGCAGTTCTTC,CASSLPGLPPKNEQFF
NA,TRBD1,TRBV20-1,TRBJ2-7,TGCAGTGCTAGTCCACTCCTGGGACAGGGTAACGAGCAGTACTTC,CSASPLLGQGNEQYF
many,NA,TRBV7-9,TRBJ2-7,TGTGCCAGCAGGTCTTCGGGGGTACCCTACGAGCAGTACTTC,CASRSSGVPYEQYF
few,NA,TRBV6-6,TRBJ1-1,TGTGCCAGCGGCGGAGGTACACTGCAAGCTTTCTTT,CASGGGTLQAFF
NA,NA,TRBV25-1,TRBJ2-5,TGTGCCAGCAGTAACGGACAGCTCAGGGAGACCCAGTACTTC,CASSNGQLRETQYF
NA,TRBD1,TRBV29-1,TRBJ1-6,TGCAGCGCGGCGGAGGGGGCGCATAATTCACCCCTCCACTTT,CSAAEGAHNSPLHF
few,NA,TRBV5-4,TRBJ2-5,TGTGCCAGCAGCTCCCGGGACTTGGGGGAGACCCAGTACTTC,CASSSRDLGETQYF
NA,TRBD2,TRBV11-2,TRBJ2-5,TGTGCCAGCAGCTCACCCCGTAGCGGGGGAGCCGGCCAGTACTTC,CASSSPRSGGAGQYF
few,NA,TRBV7-9,TRBJ1-1,TGTGCCAGCAGCTTCGCTACAGGGTCGTCCGCTGAAGCTTTCTTT,CASSFATGSSAEAFF
NA,NA,TRBV2,TRBJ1-5,TGTGCCAGCAGTGAATCAGGGCTTCAGCCCCAGCATTTT,CASSESGLQPQHF
NA,TRBD2,TRBV4-2,TRBJ2-1,TGTGCCAGCAGCCCTATAGCGGGAGTGCAGTTCTTC,CASSPIAGVQFF
few,NA,TRBV12-3/TRBV12-4,TRBJ2-2,TGTGCCAGCACCCCGGTGGTCGGGGAGCTGTTTTTT,CASTPVVGELFF
NA,NA,TRBV4-2,TRBJ1-1,TGTGCCAGCAGCCAAGATTGGACTGAAGCTTTCTTT,CASSQDWTEAFF
NA,NA,TRBV29-1,TRBJ2-7,TGCAGCGTCCTACTGGGGGGATACGAGCAGTACTTC,CSVLLGGYEQYF
NA,NA,TRBV27,TRBJ2-2,TGTGCCAGCAGTTCCTATGGGGGAGCGAACACCGGGGAGCTGTTTTTT,CASSSYGGANTGELFF
few,TRBD1,TRBV6-5,TRBJ2-3,TGTGCCAGCAGTTACTCGACAGGGTTAGATACGCAGTATTTT,CASSYSTGLDTQYF
NA,NA,TRBV6-6,TRBJ2-7,TGTGCCAGCAGTTCCGAAGGGGAGCAGTACTTC,CASSSEGEQYF
few,TRBD2,TRBV11-2,TRBJ2-2,TGTGCCAGCAGCTTAGGCGGGACTAGCGGAACGAACACCGGGGAGCTGTTTTTT,CASSLGGTSGTNTGELFF
few,NA,TRBV6-1,TRBJ1-1,TGTGCCAGCAGTAGAGAAGAGGGGAACACTGAAGCTTTCTTT,CASSREEGNTEAFF
few,TRBD1,TRBV15,TRBJ1-5,TGTGCCACCAGCAGAGATCAGGGGGATGAGCCCCAGCATTTT,CATSRDQGDEPQHF
NA,TRBD2,TRBV20-1,TRBJ2-7,TGCAGTGCTCAGCGGGAGGGCCTGTTTCCCTCCTACGAGCAGTACTTC,CSAQREGLFPSYEQYF
NA,NA,TRBV7-9,TRBJ2-4,TGTGCCAGCAGCTTGCCTTTTGAAAACATTCAGTACTTC,CASSLPFENIQYF
NA,NA,TRBV4-3,TRBJ2-2,TGCGCCAGCAGCCAGCCAACAGCGTATCTCCTCACCGGGGAGCTGTTTTTT,CASSQPTAYLLTGELFF
many,NA,TRBV11-3,TRBJ2-3,TGTGCCAGCAGTGGAGATACGCAGTATTTT,CASSGDTQYF
many,NA,TRBV3-1,TRBJ2-7,TGTGCCAGCAGCCAAGCCCGTGGCGAGCAGTACTTC,CASSQARGEQYF
many,NA,TRBV5-1,TRBJ2-5,TGCGCCAGCAGCTTGAAGGGATCGCAAGAGACCCAGTACTTC,CASSLKGSQETQYF
NA,TRBD1,TRBV4-1,TRBJ1-2,TGCGCCAGCAGCCAAAGGGACAGGGCTGATGGCTACACCTTC,CASSQRDRADGYTF
few,NA,TRBV6-6,TRBJ2-3,TGTGCCAGTACAGACAGGCGGGATACGCAGTATTTT,CASTDRRDTQYF
NA,NA,TRBV3-1,TRBJ1-5,TGTGCCAGCAGCCAAGATCCCGGACCGGGTAAGCCCCAGCATTTT,CASSQDPGPGKPQHF
NA,NA,TRBV6-5,TRBJ2-1,TGTGCCAGCAGGATTACTGGGTCTTCCTACAATGAGCAGTTCTTC,CASRITGSSYNEQFF